The entry below describes one T cell receptor (beta chain). Its antigen is as yet unknown. The data stem from a study of beta chain features in type 1 diabetes. Study results and caveats: For Type 1 diabetes patients, all four CD4+ subsets carried TCRB CDR3s that were moderately but significantly shorter.

Trimming left V 0 bases short and J 2 bases short, with 14 bases between. Germline V gene sequence: CDR1 SGDLS, CDR2 YYNGEE. This CDR3 has 17 amino acids. Expressed TCRB transcripts were sequenced, since all the RNA that had been isolated was reverse transcribed. Some clones are missing from TCRdb's copy, which holds only in-frame ones; the method was immunoSEQ multiplex PCR. The sample carries 250,000 to 300,000 clones, approximately 25% recorded once. The origin of this receptor is a woman aged 25-40 years with type 1 diabetes. The sequenced sample was naive CD4+ T cells from blood. The chain has TRBV9 and TRBJ2-2; the D gene is possibly TRBD2 (5 bases). The CDR3 sequence: CASSVGGSRANTGELFF. The CDR3 nucleotides are TGTGCCAGCAGCGTAGGAGGTTCGAGGGCTAACACCGGGGAGCTGTTTTTT.